This is a list of T cell receptor beta chains from one sample in a study of cytomegalovirus exposure and HLA in healthy donors. The method was immunoSEQ multiplex PCR; TCRdb's version includes in-frame clones alone and lacks a portion of them. The data contain 200,000 to 250,000 clones, roughly 80% of them singletons. The sequencing input was PBMCs. Source of these receptors: a man aged 25-40 years in good health and CMV-seronegative. The CDR3 runs from the conserved cysteine through the conserved F or W. D genes are given only for firm matches. Clone size appears in some rows only: once, few, many, or a class for an expanded clone.

TRBV5-5	.	TRBJ2-2	.	TGTGCCAGCAGCTTGCTGTCACTCCGGAACACCGGGGAGCTGTTTTTT	CASSLLSLRNTGELFF
TRBV7-9	.	TRBJ2-5	TRBD1	TGTTCCAGCAGTTTCGGACAGGGGCTGGGTTTGGGGGAGACCCAGTACTTC	CSSSFGQGLGLGETQYF
TRBV19	.	TRBJ1-5	TRBD1	TGTGCCAGTAGTATAACAGGGAGACAGGGGCTGGCTAGTAGCAATCAGCCCCAGCATTTT	CASSITGRQGLASSNQPQHF
TRBV2	.	TRBJ1-6	.	TGTGCCAGCAGTGATTATGGGCTCCTAAATTCACCCCTCCACTTT	CASSDYGLLNSPLHF
TRBV5-6	once	TRBJ2-7	TRBD1	TGTGCCAGCAGCTTGGTGGGGCAGGGGGCTTCCTACGAGCAGTACTTC	CASSLVGQGASYEQYF
TRBV4-2	.	TRBJ1-5	TRBD1	TGTGCCAGCAGTTACCGACAGGGAGACTCTCAGCCCCAGCATTTT	CASSYRQGDSQPQHF
TRBV5-4	.	TRBJ1-6	.	TGTGCCAGCAGCCTCTCGGGGAAAGATTCACCCCTCCACTTT	CASSLSGKDSPLHF
TRBV7-2	few	TRBJ2-1	.	TGTGCCAGCAGCAAGTCCGAGAATGAGCAGTTCTTC	CASSKSENEQFF
TRBV27	.	TRBJ1-5	TRBD1	TGTGCCAGCAGACCCGACAGGGGCCCTAATCAGCCCCAGCATTTT	CASRPDRGPNQPQHF
TRBV11-1	few	TRBJ2-5	.	TGTGCCAGCAGCTTATCGGGGTTCGAGACCCAGTACTTC	CASSLSGFETQYF
TRBV28	.	TRBJ1-2	.	TGTGCCAGCAGTTCTCGGGGCTATGGCTACACCTTC	CASSSRGYGYTF
TRBV28	.	TRBJ1-2	.	TGTGCCAGCAGTCCAAGGGGGAACTATGGCTACACCTTC	CASSPRGNYGYTF
TRBV5-4	.	TRBJ2-1	.	TGTGCCAGCGCCCCTGGGAGACGCAATGAGCAGTTCTTC	CASAPGRRNEQFF
TRBV5-8	.	TRBJ2-5	TRBD2	TGTGCCAGCAGCGCAGGACTAGCGGGGGGCCTCCAAGAGACCCAGTACTTC	CASSAGLAGGLQETQYF
TRBV29-1	.	TRBJ1-1	.	TGCAGCGTTGCGGTGCGGGCTAACACTGAAGCTTTCTTT	CSVAVRANTEAFF
TRBV2	.	TRBJ1-6	.	TGTGCCAGCAGCGAAGGGTCAGGTTCCCGCTCCTATAATTCACCCCTCCACTTT	CASSEGSGSRSYNSPLHF
TRBV28	.	TRBJ1-2	TRBD1	TGTGCCAGCACCGTGGGGACAGGGATTGGCTACACCTTC	CASTVGTGIGYTF
TRBV5-4	.	TRBJ2-1	TRBD1	TGTGCCAGCAGCCCGCGGACAGGAATGTACAATGAGCAGTTCTTC	CASSPRTGMYNEQFF
TRBV15	.	TRBJ2-1	TRBD2	TGTGCCACCAGCAGAATAGCGGGGTACAATGAGCAGTTCTTC	CATSRIAGYNEQFF
TRBV20-1	once	TRBJ2-4	TRBD2	TGCAGTGCTGGAACGGGGGGCATTCAGTACTTC	CSAGTGGIQYF
TRBV27	.	TRBJ1-2	.	TGTGCCAGCAGTACCCAATGGGGGGGCGACTATGGCTACACCTTC	CASSTQWGGDYGYTF
TRBV5-5	.	TRBJ1-5	.	TGTGCCAGCAGCTTTGGCCCAAATCAGCCCCAGCATTTT	CASSFGPNQPQHF
TRBV19	.	TRBJ2-7	TRBD2	TGTGCCAGTAGTCAACTAGCGGGGGAGCTCTACGAGCAGTACTTC	CASSQLAGELYEQYF
TRBV7-8	.	TRBJ1-1	.	TGTGCCAGCAGCCTAGTGGGCTTGAACACTGAAGCTTTCTTT	CASSLVGLNTEAFF
TRBV4-3	.	TRBJ2-2	TRBD2	TGCGCCAGCAGCCAGGGACGCAGCGGGGTGATCACCGGGGAGCTGTTTTTT	CASSQGRSGVITGELFF
TRBV7-2	.	TRBJ2-5	TRBD2	TGTGCCAGCAGCTTAACGGGGGGTTCACAAGAGACCCAGTACTTC	CASSLTGGSQETQYF
TRBV6-1	.	TRBJ1-2	.	TGTGCCAGCAGTGAAATCGGGGGCTACACCTTC	CASSEIGGYTF
TRBV2	.	TRBJ2-2	.	TGTGCCAGCAGTTCGGAGGCCGGGGAGCTGTTTTTT	CASSSEAGELFF
TRBV7-9	.	TRBJ2-3	.	TGTGCCAGCAGCTTAGCGGGGATCGGGGCAGATACGCAGTATTTT	CASSLAGIGADTQYF
TRBV5-1	once	TRBJ2-7	.	TGCGCCAGCAGCTTGCGAAGTGAGGCCTACGAGCAGTACTTC	CASSLRSEAYEQYF
TRBV23-1	.	TRBJ1-2	.	TGCGCCAGCAGTCAATCGAGGGATACCTATGGCTACACCTTC	CASSQSRDTYGYTF
TRBV28	few	TRBJ1-2	TRBD1	TGTGCCAGCAGTAATCCACGAGCGGGACAGGGGGGGTATGGCTACACCTTC	CASSNPRAGQGGYGYTF
TRBV11-2	.	TRBJ2-2	.	TGTGCCAGCAGCTTACAAGGGGCCGGGGAGCTGTTTTTT	CASSLQGAGELFF
TRBV10-2	.	TRBJ1-2	.	TGCGCCAGCGCGTCGGGGGGGCAGGTTGGCGGCTACACCTTC	CASASGGQVGGYTF
TRBV2	.	TRBJ1-1	.	TGTGCCAGCAGGGTGACAGCTTCCCAAAACACTGAAGCTTTCTTT	CASRVTASQNTEAFF
TRBV2	.	TRBJ2-1	.	TGTGCCAGCAGTGAACGCGGTAGCTCCTACAATGAGCAGTTCTTC	CASSERGSSYNEQFF
TRBV7-9	.	TRBJ1-2	.	TGTGCCAGCAGCTTTAACCCCCCCCTTCTAGGATACACCTTC	CASSFNPPLLGYTF
TRBV7-2	.	TRBJ1-1	TRBD1	TGTGCCAGCAGCTGGGGACAGGGGAACACTGAAGCTTTCTTT	CASSWGQGNTEAFF
TRBV5-6	.	TRBJ2-3	TRBD1	TGTGCCAGCAGGGCAGACCGGGACAGGGACACAGATACGCAGTATTTT	CASRADRDRDTDTQYF
TRBV5-1	.	TRBJ1-1	.	TGCGCCAGCAGCGGGGGACTGTACCCCATGAACACTGAAGCTTTCTTT	CASSGGLYPMNTEAFF
TRBV29-1	.	TRBJ2-3	.	TGCAGCGTTGGTGCGGGCACAACGGGAGATACGCAGTATTTT	CSVGAGTTGDTQYF
TRBV15	.	TRBJ1-1	.	TGTGCCACCAGCAAAACGATAGTAGCTGGACAGATTATGAACACTGAAGCTTTCTTT	CATSKTIVAGQIMNTEAFF
TRBV29-1	.	TRBJ2-1	TRBD2	TGCAGCGCTATGACTAGCGGGGGCCATTACAATGAGCAGTTCTTC	CSAMTSGGHYNEQFF
TRBV9	.	TRBJ2-3	.	TGTGCCAGCAGCGTAGCGGGGACTCTCACAGATACGCAGTATTTT	CASSVAGTLTDTQYF
TRBV4-1	.	TRBJ1-4	.	TGCGCCAGCAGCCAAGAGCTGCAGGGCGGATTGGGTGAAAAACTGTTTTTT	CASSQELQGGLGEKLFF
TRBV11-2	.	TRBJ2-5	.	TGTGCCAGCAGCTTGGGCGGGGTGGGGGAGACCCAGTACTTC	CASSLGGVGETQYF
TRBV9	.	TRBJ2-1	.	TGTGCCAGCAGCGTGACTACCTACAATGAGCAGTTCTTC	CASSVTTYNEQFF